The clone carrying this TCR beta chain was recorded once. Its specificity is unknown. The sample contains more than one DNA sequence encoding this CDR3. Naive CD8 cells lacked CD45RO, underwent positive selection for CCR7 and left out terminally differentiated effector memory CD45RA+ cells. V lost 3 bases and J 0 bases, leaving 5 bases between the germline ends. This CDR3 has 14 amino acids. The germline gives CDR1 MDHEN, CDR2 SYDVKM. This record belongs to a study of shared clonotypes between healthy human individuals. Overall study results and limits: Generally, estimated richness proved larger in naive subsets than it did in memory subsets. Clonotypes that were shared across a handful of donors made up roughly 5% of naive CD4 clonotypes. When compared with the clonotypes that were shared by all four sorted-subset donors, the non-shared clonotypes turned out to have lower generation probabilities.

The assay used deep level. This table comes from immunoSEQ multiplex PCR, and its TCRdb copy is limited to in-frame clones, with some not included. Of about 2.2 million clones listed, around 95% are singletons. The sequencing input was naive CD8+ T cells from PBMCs. The chain recombines TRBV28 with TRBJ2-2; D call uncertain. This TCR came from a man in his late teens or twenties in good health. Some clones in this sample may be carry-over from other donors' samples. Here the CDR3 DNA reads TGTGCCAGCAGTTTGACACCGAACACCGGGGAGCTGTTTTTT. It yields the protein CASSLTPNTGELFF.